Described below is a single T cell receptor (beta chain) sequence and its context. The antigen is undetermined. This specimen comes from a study of radiotherapy plus CTLA-4 blockade in lung cancer. Study-level findings and limits: Among reported predictors of response, early blood T cell clone dynamics with interferon-beta performed best.

Between the trimmed V and J ends, which lost 1 base and 2 bases, there was a span of 11 bases. Germline V gives CDR1 KGHSH, CDR2 LQKENI. This CDR3 has 15 amino acids. Repertoires were generated with immunoSEQ multiplex PCR, while TCRdb's copy carries only in-frame clones and drops some. In the table there are about 53,000 clones, about four fifths of which are singletons. This chain connects TRBV18 to TRBJ1-1, with D unclear. The source was peripheral blood, collected from a patient treated with radiotherapy plus ipilimumab. This sequence originates from a human donor with non-small cell lung cancer whose response to radiotherapy plus ipilimumab could not be evaluated. The CDR3 nucleotides are TGTGCCAGCTCACCACTTGCAGGTCCTAACACTGAAGCTTTCTTT. Translation: CASSPLAGPNTEAFF.